The 18 T cell receptor beta chains below were found in one sample sequenced in a study of cytomegalovirus exposure and HLA in healthy donors. With 60 Vbeta and 13 Jbeta primers, the PCR was carried out. The table came from immunoSEQ multiplex PCR; TCRdb's copy has only in-frame clones and leaves some out. This table holds about 130,000 clones, around 80% found once. Sequencing was carried out using PBMCs. Receptor source: a woman aged 35 to 49 in good health and CMV-seronegative.

The chain combines TRBV11-2 with TRBJ1-3; D unclear. V lost 6 bases and J 0 bases, leaving 12 bases between the germline ends. Germline CDR1 is SGHAT and CDR2 is FQNNGV. There are 15 residues in the CDR3. DNA for the CDR3: TGTGCCAGCAGTTTCGATGGCCGCTCTGGAAACACCATATATTTT. Residues: CASSFDGRSGNTIYF. The entire variable domain, with the rest obtained from reference TRBV11-2 and TRBJ1-3, is as follows: EAGVAQSPRYKIIEKRQSVAFWCNPISGHATLYWYQQILGQGPKLLIQFQNNGVVDDSQLPKDRFSAERLKGVDSTLKIQPAKLEDSAVYLCASSFDGRSGNTIYFGEGSWLTVV.

V is TRBV30 and J is TRBJ2-5; tentatively, D is TRBD2 (6 bases). Per the germline V gene, CDR1 is GTSNPN and CDR2 is SVGIG (reference sequence). The CDR3 is 13 residues long. Trimming took off 5 bases at V and 2 bases at J, with 12 bases between the two ends. The CDR3 DNA reads TGTGCCTGGGGCTTGGGGGGTCAAGAGACCCAGTACTTC. Protein: CAWGLGGQETQYF.

The rearrangement uses TRBV9 and TRBJ2-2; TRBD1 is a possible D gene (5 bases). The V end was cut by 0 bases, the J end by 6 bases, with 9 bases between. The germline gives CDR1 SGDLS, CDR2 YYNGEE. The CDR3 is made up of 14 amino acids. As DNA, the CDR3 is TGTGCCAGCAGCGTAGCTACAGGACCCGGGGAGCTGTTTTTT. Encoded protein: CASSVATGPGELFF.

The chain has TRBV6-6 and TRBJ2-7; 7 bases are a match to TRBD2. The CDR3 runs to 14 residues. The J segment lost 2 bases and the V segment lost 10 bases, leaving 11 bases of the junction unmatched. CDR1 MNHNY and CDR2 SVGAGI come from the germline V gene (reference sequence). The CDR3 nucleotides are TGTGCCACCCAACAATCAGCGGGAACCTACGAGCAGTACTTC. Translated, it gives CATQQSAGTYEQYF.

This rearrangement joins TRBV19 to TRBJ2-7, with D possibly TRBD2 on 5 matching bases. The CDR3 is 14 amino acids. The ends were cut back, 7 bases at V and 0 bases at J, with 13 bases in the middle. Germline V lookup: CDR1 LNHDA, CDR2 SQIVND (reference sequence). CDR3 bases: TGTGCCAGTACCCTCGTTGCGGGCTCCTACGAGCAGTACTTC. It yields the protein CASTLVAGSYEQYF.

The rearrangement joins TRBV5-1 to TRBJ1-2, with TRBD1 identical over 7 bases. The J segment lost 1 base and the V segment lost 4 bases, leaving 7 bases of the junction unmatched. This CDR3 contains 15 residues. CDR1 is SGHRS, CDR2 YFSETQ, per germline. CDR3 loop: CASSHGTVGNYGYTF. The CDR3 DNA follows: TGCGCCAGCAGCCATGGGACAGTAGGTAACTATGGCTACACCTTC.

This rearrangement joins TRBV19 to TRBJ2-2; TRBD1 matches 9 bases. V lost 11 bases, J lost 5 bases, and 9 bases stayed unmatched. CDR1 is LNHDA, CDR2 SQIVND, per germline (reference sequence). This CDR3 has 14 residues. The CDR3 DNA follows: TGTGCCGTGACGGGACAGGGTGGGACCGGGGAGCTGTTTTTT. It specifies CAVTGQGGTGELFF.

This chain uses TRBV14 with TRBJ2-1; no clear D gene. Between the trimmed V and J ends, which lost 5 bases and 6 bases, there was a span of 11 bases. Per the germline V gene, CDR1 is SGHDN and CDR2 is FVKESK. This CDR3 is built from 13 residues. The CDR3 here is CASSSRVGNEQFF. The CDR3 DNA reads as TGTGCCAGCAGCAGCCGTGTTGGCAATGAGCAGTTCTTC.

The CDR3 bases are TGTGCCAGCAGTGATTTACCGTGGGACAGGAGCGCAACTAATGAAAAACTGTTTTTT. Protein: CASSDLPWDRSATNEKLFF. The chain is built from TRBV6-1 and TRBJ1-4; 8 bases are a match to TRBD1. V lost 3 bases, J lost 0 bases, and 12 bases stayed unmatched. The V gene's germline CDR1 is MNHNS and CDR2 SASEGT. The CDR3 consists of 19 residues.

This clone was recorded a few times. The CDR3, as DNA: TGTGCCAGCCGGACAGGCGGGTCATACAATGAGCAGTTCTTC. This encodes CASRTGGSYNEQFF. The chain recombines TRBV7-2 with TRBJ2-1; 7 bases align to TRBD1. The CDR3 length is 14 residues. V gave up 8 bases and J gave up 4 bases; unmatched junction bases: 8. CDR1 and CDR2 (germline): SGHTA, FQGNSA.

The chain combines TRBV19 with TRBJ1-1, with D possibly TRBD1 on 5 matching bases. The CDR3 runs 15 residues. Germline V CDR1 and CDR2: LNHDA, SQIVND (reference sequence). Trimming stripped 4 bases from V and 6 bases from J, with 18 bases between. CDR3 loop: CASSKTGQGIAEAFF. CDR3 DNA: TGTGCCAGTAGTAAGACCGGGCAGGGTATAGCTGAAGCTTTCTTT.

The J gene is TRBJ1-5, the V gene TRBV29-1; the D gene is possibly TRBD1 (5 bases). The CDR3 loop spans 13 amino acids. Looked up from germline, CDR1 is SQVTM and CDR2 is ANQGSEA. V was pared by 7 bases and J by 5 bases, with 15 bases between. CDR3 loop: CSAGDASDQPQHF. CDR3 coding DNA: TGCAGCGCGGGGGACGCCTCCGATCAGCCCCAGCATTTT.

This sequence joins TRBV27 and TRBJ1-6; 7 bases line up with TRBD1. Germline CDR1 reads MNHEY; CDR2 reads SMNVEV (reference sequence). This CDR3 is 16 amino acids long. Trimming removed 3 bases from V and 7 bases from J; junction bases left unmatched: 9. The CDR3 protein is CASSFAGGFGNSPLHF. The CDR3 DNA follows: TGTGCCAGCAGTTTCGCAGGGGGTTTTGGGAATTCACCCCTCCACTTT.

This chain connects TRBV19 to TRBJ2-2; 9 nucleotides agree with TRBD1. The CDR3 totals 15 residues. CDR1 is LNHDA and CDR2 is SQIVND in the germline V gene (reference sequence). Trimming cost V 5 bases and J 7 bases; bases outside gene matches: 8. CDR3 region: CASSGETGGFGELFF. In DNA, the CDR3 is TGTGCCAGTAGTGGGGAAACAGGGGGCTTCGGGGAGCTGTTTTTT.

The chain links TRBV5-6 to TRBJ2-1; D perhaps matches TRBD2 (6 bases). The germline V gene encodes CDR1 SGHDT and CDR2 YYEEEE. There are 16 residues in the CDR3. The V gene lost 0 bases and the J gene lost 3 bases, with 13 bases spanning the gap. DNA of the CDR3: TGTGCCAGCAGCTTGGACCGGGGGTTGCTCTACAATGAGCAGTTCTTC. The encoded protein is CASSLDRGLLYNEQFF.

This clone was detected only once. This chain connects TRBV27 to TRBJ1-5; D possibly corresponds to TRBD1 (6 bases). Germline V gene data show CDR1 as MNHEY and CDR2 as SMNVEV (reference sequence). Trimming stripped 6 bases from V and 9 bases from J, with 24 bases between. The CDR3 runs to 16 residues. DNA of the CDR3: TGTGCCAGCAGCCGCCACTTGGACAGTGCTGGGGGGCCCCAGCATTTT. Translation: CASSRHLDSAGGPQHF.

The CDR3, as DNA: TGTGCCAGCAGAGCTACGGGGGGAGAAGGTGAGCAGTTCTTC. Protein: CASRATGGEGEQFF. V usage is TRBV13 and J usage is TRBJ2-1; 7 bases fit TRBD2. Trimming at V came to 6 bases and at J to 9 bases, leaving 11 bases not matched to a gene. The CDR3 is 14 residues long. Looked up from germline, CDR1 is PRHDT and CDR2 is FYEKMQ (reference sequence).

This sequence joins TRBV5-1 and TRBJ2-3; perhaps TRBD2 as D (6 bases). CDR3 length: 12 residues. From germline, CDR1 is SGHRS and CDR2 YFSETQ. V was pared by 3 bases and J by 5 bases, with 7 bases between. The CDR3 here is CASSSGGDTQYF. Written as DNA, the CDR3 is TGCGCCAGCAGCTCCGGGGGAGATACGCAGTATTTT.